A selection of T cell receptor beta chains follows, all from one sample in a study of identifying expanded T cells in peripheral blood. Sequencing was performed with immunoSEQ multiplex PCR; in TCRdb, only in-frame clones are kept and a portion is missing. The table has tens of thousands of clones, about 85% seen once. The sequencing sample was made of blood. Every receptor here comes from a person aged 18 to 75 in good health. Both conserved end residues are part of each CDR3. Fields, in order: clone size, V gene, D gene, J gene, CDR3 protein, CDR3 DNA. A D gene is named only where the DNA matches it firmly. Some rows have no size entry. The others give once, few or many, or a class for an expanded clone.

clone_size: NA
v_call: TRBV5-1
d_call: NA
j_call: TRBJ2-7
cdr3_aa: CASSLRQASGTSYEQYF
cdr3_nt: TGCGCCAGCAGCCTGAGACAGGCCAGCGGGACTTCCTACGAGCAGTACTTC

clone_size: NA
v_call: TRBV11-3
d_call: TRBD1
j_call: TRBJ2-4
cdr3_aa: CASSLRGQGDIQYF
cdr3_nt: TGTGCCAGCAGCTTACGGGGACAGGGGGACATTCAGTACTTC

clone_size: NA
v_call: TRBV18
d_call: NA
j_call: TRBJ2-7
cdr3_aa: CASSPPTSEGSYEQYF
cdr3_nt: TGTGCCAGCTCACCACCGACCAGTGAGGGCTCCTACGAGCAGTACTTC

clone_size: NA
v_call: TRBV7-2
d_call: TRBD1
j_call: TRBJ2-7
cdr3_aa: CASSLPPLTGGIEQYF
cdr3_nt: TGTGCCAGCAGCTTACCCCCCCTGACAGGGGGGATCGAGCAGTACTTC

clone_size: NA
v_call: TRBV6-5
d_call: NA
j_call: TRBJ1-1
cdr3_aa: CASSYEFTVNTEAFF
cdr3_nt: TGTGCCAGCAGTTACGAGTTTACAGTGAACACTGAAGCTTTCTTT

clone_size: NA
v_call: TRBV5-4
d_call: NA
j_call: TRBJ1-2
cdr3_aa: CASSFIGGANYGYTF
cdr3_nt: TGTGCCAGCAGCTTTATCGGGGGCGCTAACTATGGCTACACCTTC

clone_size: NA
v_call: TRBV30
d_call: NA
j_call: TRBJ1-5
cdr3_aa: CAWSKGGDQPQHF
cdr3_nt: TGTGCCTGGAGTAAGGGGGGGGATCAGCCCCAGCATTTT

clone_size: NA
v_call: TRBV4-3
d_call: NA
j_call: TRBJ2-2
cdr3_aa: CASSQDLRELFF
cdr3_nt: TGCGCCAGCAGCCAAGATCTGAGGGAGCTGTTTTTT

clone_size: NA
v_call: TRBV18
d_call: NA
j_call: TRBJ1-1
cdr3_aa: CASSPGNMNTEAFF
cdr3_nt: TGTGCCAGCTCACCTGGGAACATGAACACTGAAGCTTTCTTT

clone_size: NA
v_call: TRBV15
d_call: NA
j_call: TRBJ2-7
cdr3_aa: CATSRDETGKDEQYF
cdr3_nt: TGTGCCACCAGCAGAGATGAGACAGGAAAGGACGAGCAGTACTTC

clone_size: NA
v_call: TRBV6-6
d_call: NA
j_call: TRBJ2-7
cdr3_aa: CASRASRGSYEQYF
cdr3_nt: TGTGCCAGCAGAGCCTCCAGGGGCTCCTACGAGCAGTACTTC

clone_size: once
v_call: TRBV7-9
d_call: NA
j_call: TRBJ1-4
cdr3_aa: CASSLGGQGEKLFF
cdr3_nt: TGTGCCAGCAGCTTAGGTGGGCAGGGGGAAAAACTGTTTTTT

clone_size: once
v_call: TRBV2
d_call: TRBD1
j_call: TRBJ2-7
cdr3_aa: CASKHPGQGWAGYYEQYF
cdr3_nt: TGTGCCAGCAAGCACCCAGGACAGGGATGGGCTGGCTACTACGAGCAGTACTTC

clone_size: NA
v_call: TRBV27
d_call: NA
j_call: TRBJ2-3
cdr3_aa: CASSRTVNTDTQYF
cdr3_nt: TGTGCCAGCAGCCGGACAGTCAACACAGATACGCAGTATTTT

clone_size: NA
v_call: TRBV7-9
d_call: NA
j_call: TRBJ2-3
cdr3_aa: CASSLESDTQYF
cdr3_nt: TGTGCCAGCAGCTTGGAGTCCGATACGCAGTATTTT

clone_size: NA
v_call: TRBV4-3
d_call: NA
j_call: TRBJ1-1
cdr3_aa: CASSQDPSATSLSDTEAFF
cdr3_nt: TGCGCCAGCAGCCAAGATCCTTCGGCGACATCACTATCGGACACTGAAGCTTTCTTT

clone_size: NA
v_call: TRBV5-4
d_call: NA
j_call: TRBJ1-2
cdr3_aa: CASSPSVSEGYGYTF
cdr3_nt: TGTGCCAGCAGCCCCTCCGTGTCAGAAGGATATGGCTACACCTTC

clone_size: NA
v_call: TRBV27
d_call: NA
j_call: TRBJ2-3
cdr3_aa: CASSGTDYSTDTQYF
cdr3_nt: TGTGCCAGCAGTGGGACCGACTATAGCACAGATACGCAGTATTTT

clone_size: NA
v_call: TRBV9
d_call: NA
j_call: TRBJ2-3
cdr3_aa: CASSVKGGNKGDTQYF
cdr3_nt: TGTGCCAGCAGCGTAAAGGGGGGCAATAAGGGAGATACGCAGTATTTT

clone_size: NA
v_call: TRBV4-3
d_call: NA
j_call: TRBJ2-7
cdr3_aa: CASSQEEGSYEQYF
cdr3_nt: TGCGCCAGCAGCCAAGAGGAGGGCTCATACGAGCAGTACTTC

clone_size: NA
v_call: TRBV2
d_call: NA
j_call: TRBJ1-6
cdr3_aa: CASSIRQGSYNSPLHF
cdr3_nt: TGTGCCAGCAGTATCCGCCAAGGCTCCTATAATTCACCCCTCCACTTT

clone_size: NA
v_call: TRBV6-6
d_call: NA
j_call: TRBJ2-1
cdr3_aa: CASSEGLPYNEQFF
cdr3_nt: TGTGCCAGCTCAGAAGGCCTACCCTACAATGAGCAGTTCTTC

clone_size: NA
v_call: TRBV5-6
d_call: TRBD2
j_call: TRBJ2-7
cdr3_aa: CASGIAGSSYEQYF
cdr3_nt: TGTGCCAGCGGGATAGCGGGGAGCTCCTACGAGCAGTACTTC

clone_size: NA
v_call: TRBV7-3
d_call: NA
j_call: TRBJ1-1
cdr3_aa: CASSQQGTVNTEAFF
cdr3_nt: TGTGCCAGCAGCCAACAGGGAACGGTGAACACTGAAGCTTTCTTT

clone_size: NA
v_call: TRBV7-6
d_call: NA
j_call: TRBJ2-2
cdr3_aa: CASSLDGNTGELFF
cdr3_nt: TGTGCCAGCAGCTTAGATGGGAACACCGGGGAGCTGTTTTTT

clone_size: NA
v_call: TRBV18
d_call: NA
j_call: TRBJ1-1
cdr3_aa: CASSPPAGSEAFF
cdr3_nt: TGTGCCAGCTCACCCCCGGCGGGCTCTGAAGCTTTCTTT

clone_size: NA
v_call: TRBV6-1
d_call: NA
j_call: TRBJ1-1
cdr3_aa: CASSLTATSEAFF
cdr3_nt: TGTGCCAGCAGCCTGACAGCGACTTCTGAAGCTTTCTTT

clone_size: NA
v_call: TRBV15
d_call: TRBD1
j_call: TRBJ1-1
cdr3_aa: CATSPTYGTGAEAFF
cdr3_nt: TGTGCCACCAGCCCCACCTATGGGACAGGGGCTGAAGCTTTCTTT

clone_size: NA
v_call: TRBV5-1
d_call: NA
j_call: TRBJ1-1
cdr3_aa: CASSRDRPNTEAFF
cdr3_nt: TGCGCCAGCAGCCGAGACAGACCGAACACTGAAGCTTTCTTT

clone_size: NA
v_call: TRBV13
d_call: TRBD1
j_call: TRBJ2-7
cdr3_aa: CASSLDRGPEQYF
cdr3_nt: TGTGCCAGCAGCTTAGACAGGGGCCCCGAGCAGTACTTC

clone_size: few
v_call: TRBV6-1
d_call: NA
j_call: TRBJ1-5
cdr3_aa: CASSANQGREPQHF
cdr3_nt: TGTGCCAGCAGCGCCAACCAGGGAAGGGAGCCCCAGCATTTT

clone_size: NA
v_call: TRBV11-2
d_call: NA
j_call: TRBJ1-1
cdr3_aa: CASAITQGNTEAFF
cdr3_nt: TGTGCCAGCGCCATAACCCAGGGAAACACTGAAGCTTTCTTT

clone_size: once
v_call: TRBV6-5
d_call: TRBD1
j_call: TRBJ1-6
cdr3_aa: CASRNRGTGHSPLHF
cdr3_nt: TGTGCCAGCAGGAATAGGGGGACAGGTCATTCACCCCTCCACTTT

clone_size: NA
v_call: TRBV11-2
d_call: NA
j_call: TRBJ2-3
cdr3_aa: CASRSRLDGTDTQYF
cdr3_nt: TGTGCCAGCAGGAGTAGATTGGACGGCACAGATACGCAGTATTTT

clone_size: NA
v_call: TRBV12-5
d_call: TRBD1
j_call: TRBJ1-5
cdr3_aa: CASGLVREDRVGQPQHF
cdr3_nt: TGTGCTAGTGGTTTGGTAAGGGAGGACAGGGTAGGTCAGCCCCAGCATTTT

clone_size: NA
v_call: TRBV6-1
d_call: NA
j_call: TRBJ2-7
cdr3_aa: CASSGGDSGHEQYF
cdr3_nt: TGTGCCAGCAGTGGCGGGGATTCGGGCCACGAGCAGTACTTC

clone_size: NA
v_call: TRBV9
d_call: NA
j_call: TRBJ2-5
cdr3_aa: CASSVGGGETQYF
cdr3_nt: TGTGCCAGCAGCGTAGGGGGTGGGGAGACCCAGTACTTC

clone_size: NA
v_call: TRBV18
d_call: NA
j_call: TRBJ1-2
cdr3_aa: CASRLQGADYGYTF
cdr3_nt: TGTGCCAGCCGACTGCAAGGGGCGGACTATGGCTACACCTTC

clone_size: NA
v_call: TRBV4-3
d_call: NA
j_call: TRBJ2-5
cdr3_aa: CASSQARRGSGLETQYF
cdr3_nt: TGCGCCAGCAGCCAAGCCCGCCGGGGCAGCGGGTTGGAGACCCAGTACTTC

clone_size: NA
v_call: TRBV29-1
d_call: TRBD1
j_call: TRBJ1-2
cdr3_aa: CSVGGTGFGSGYTF
cdr3_nt: TGCAGCGTTGGGGGGACAGGCTTCGGAAGTGGCTACACCTTC

clone_size: NA
v_call: TRBV9
d_call: NA
j_call: TRBJ1-2
cdr3_aa: CASSLDSFGYTF
cdr3_nt: TGTGCCAGCAGCCTCGACAGTTTTGGCTACACCTTC

clone_size: NA
v_call: TRBV6-5
d_call: TRBD2
j_call: TRBJ2-3
cdr3_aa: CATLVGLAVGDTQYF
cdr3_nt: TGTGCCACCCTAGTTGGACTAGCGGTGGGAGATACGCAGTATTTT

clone_size: NA
v_call: TRBV2
d_call: NA
j_call: TRBJ2-7
cdr3_aa: CASSRVPYEQYF
cdr3_nt: TGTGCCAGCAGCAGGGTCCCCTACGAGCAGTACTTC

clone_size: NA
v_call: TRBV11-2
d_call: NA
j_call: TRBJ2-2
cdr3_aa: CASSLAGRGNTGELFF
cdr3_nt: TGTGCCAGCAGCTTAGCGGGGCGGGGGAACACCGGGGAGCTGTTTTTT

clone_size: NA
v_call: TRBV18
d_call: TRBD1
j_call: TRBJ1-4
cdr3_aa: CASSAADRGREKLFF
cdr3_nt: TGTGCCAGCTCTGCGGCAGACAGGGGGCGTGAAAAACTGTTTTTT

clone_size: NA
v_call: TRBV7-8
d_call: NA
j_call: TRBJ1-4
cdr3_aa: CASSSNRGRNEKLFF
cdr3_nt: TGTGCCAGCAGCTCTAATCGGGGACGGAATGAAAAACTGTTTTTT

clone_size: NA
v_call: TRBV5-4
d_call: NA
j_call: TRBJ2-5
cdr3_aa: CASSFGLVKQETQYF
cdr3_nt: TGTGCCAGCAGCTTCGGTCTGGTAAAACAAGAGACCCAGTACTTC

clone_size: NA
v_call: TRBV7-3
d_call: TRBD2
j_call: TRBJ2-2
cdr3_aa: CASSGPGGTGELFF
cdr3_nt: TGTGCCAGCAGCGGCCCGGGGGGCACCGGGGAGCTGTTTTTT

clone_size: NA
v_call: TRBV18
d_call: NA
j_call: TRBJ2-7
cdr3_aa: CASSTRTLTYEQYF
cdr3_nt: TGTGCCAGCTCAACCAGGACACTTACCTACGAGCAGTACTTC

clone_size: NA
v_call: TRBV10-1
d_call: NA
j_call: TRBJ1-6
cdr3_aa: CASSESGNSPLHF
cdr3_nt: TGCGCCAGCAGTGAATCTGGGAATTCACCCCTCCACTTT

clone_size: few
v_call: TRBV7-6
d_call: TRBD2
j_call: TRBJ2-5
cdr3_aa: CASSYSGTSGETQYF
cdr3_nt: TGTGCCAGCAGCTATTCCGGGACTAGCGGGGAGACCCAGTACTTC

clone_size: NA
v_call: TRBV6-5
d_call: NA
j_call: TRBJ1-5
cdr3_aa: CASSKDGLNQPQHF
cdr3_nt: TGTGCCAGCAGTAAGGACGGATTAAATCAGCCCCAGCATTTT

clone_size: few
v_call: TRBV6-5
d_call: NA
j_call: TRBJ1-2
cdr3_aa: CASSYSQAYGYTF
cdr3_nt: TGTGCCAGCAGTTACTCCCAAGCCTATGGCTACACCTTC

clone_size: NA
v_call: TRBV15
d_call: NA
j_call: TRBJ1-2
cdr3_aa: CATSVPYTGPISGGYTF
cdr3_nt: TGTGCCACCAGCGTCCCATACACCGGGCCTATAAGTGGTGGCTACACCTTC